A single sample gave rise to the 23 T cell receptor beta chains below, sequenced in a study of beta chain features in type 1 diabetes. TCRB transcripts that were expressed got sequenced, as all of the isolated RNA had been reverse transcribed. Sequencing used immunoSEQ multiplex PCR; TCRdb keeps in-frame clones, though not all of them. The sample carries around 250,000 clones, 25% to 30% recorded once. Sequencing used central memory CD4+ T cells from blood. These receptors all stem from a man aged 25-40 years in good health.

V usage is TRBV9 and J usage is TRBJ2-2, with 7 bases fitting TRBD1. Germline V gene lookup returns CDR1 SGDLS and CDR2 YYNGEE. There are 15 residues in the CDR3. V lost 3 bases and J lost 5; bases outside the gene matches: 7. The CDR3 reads CASSGRQGETGELFF. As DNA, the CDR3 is TGTGCCAGCAGCGGGAGACAGGGAGAGACCGGGGAGCTGTTTTTT.

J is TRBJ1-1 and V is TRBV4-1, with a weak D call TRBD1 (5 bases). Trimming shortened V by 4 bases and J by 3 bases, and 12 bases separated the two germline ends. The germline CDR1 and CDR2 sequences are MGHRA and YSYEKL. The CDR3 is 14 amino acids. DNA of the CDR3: TGCGCCAGCAGCCTGGGACGGAGGGACACTGAAGCTTTCTTT. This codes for CASSLGRRDTEAFF.

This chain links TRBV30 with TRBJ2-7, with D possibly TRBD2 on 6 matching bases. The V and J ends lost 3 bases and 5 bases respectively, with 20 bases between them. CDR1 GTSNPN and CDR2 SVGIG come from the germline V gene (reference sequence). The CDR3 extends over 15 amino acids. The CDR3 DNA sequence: TGTGCCTGGAGAGGTAAAGGGCGCGGGGAAAACGAGCAGTACTTC. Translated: CAWRGKGRGENEQYF.

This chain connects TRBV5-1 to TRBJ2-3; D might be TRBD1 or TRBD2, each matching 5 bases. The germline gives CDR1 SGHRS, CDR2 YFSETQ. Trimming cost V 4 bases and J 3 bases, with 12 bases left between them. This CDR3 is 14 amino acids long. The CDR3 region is CASSGGPGTDTQYF. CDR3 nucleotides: TGCGCCAGCAGCGGGGGACCGGGGACAGATACGCAGTATTTT. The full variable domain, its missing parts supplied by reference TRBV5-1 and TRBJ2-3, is KAGVTQTPRYLIKTRGQQVTLSCSPISGHRSVSWYQQTPGQGLQFLFEYFSETQRNKGNFPGRFSGRQFSNSRSEMNVSTLELGDSALYLCASSGGPGTDTQYFGPGTRLTVL.

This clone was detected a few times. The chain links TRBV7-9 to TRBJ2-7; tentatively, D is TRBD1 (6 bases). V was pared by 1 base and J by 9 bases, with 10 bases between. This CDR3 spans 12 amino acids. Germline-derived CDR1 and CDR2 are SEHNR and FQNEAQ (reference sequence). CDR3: CASSLDTGRQYF. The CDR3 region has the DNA TGTGCCAGCAGCTTAGATACAGGGCGGCAGTACTTC.

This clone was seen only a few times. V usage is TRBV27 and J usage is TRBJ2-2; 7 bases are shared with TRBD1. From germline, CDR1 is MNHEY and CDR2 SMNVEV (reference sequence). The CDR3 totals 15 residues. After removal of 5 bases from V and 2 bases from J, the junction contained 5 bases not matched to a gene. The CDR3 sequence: CASSERGQNTGELFF. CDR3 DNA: TGTGCCAGCAGTGAGAGGGGGCAAAACACCGGGGAGCTGTTTTTT.

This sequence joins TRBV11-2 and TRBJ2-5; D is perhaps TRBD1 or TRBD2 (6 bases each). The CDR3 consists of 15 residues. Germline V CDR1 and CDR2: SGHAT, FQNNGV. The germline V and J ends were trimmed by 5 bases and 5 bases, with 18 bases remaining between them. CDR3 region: CASSIGDRGRETQYF. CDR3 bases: TGTGCCAGCAGCATAGGTGATCGGGGGCGGGAGACCCAGTACTTC.

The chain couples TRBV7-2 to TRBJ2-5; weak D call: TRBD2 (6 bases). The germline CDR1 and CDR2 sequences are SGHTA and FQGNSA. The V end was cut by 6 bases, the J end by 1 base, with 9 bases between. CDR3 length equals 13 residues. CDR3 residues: CASSRGTQETQYF. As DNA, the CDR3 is TGTGCCAGCAGTCGCGGGACCCAAGAGACCCAGTACTTC.

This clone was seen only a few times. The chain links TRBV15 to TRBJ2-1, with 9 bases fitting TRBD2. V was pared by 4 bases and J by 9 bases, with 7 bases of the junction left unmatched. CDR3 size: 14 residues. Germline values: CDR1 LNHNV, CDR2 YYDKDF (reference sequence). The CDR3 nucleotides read TGTGCCACCAGCATCGGCGGGGGGGCCAGTGAGCAGTTCTTC. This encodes CATSIGGGASEQFF.

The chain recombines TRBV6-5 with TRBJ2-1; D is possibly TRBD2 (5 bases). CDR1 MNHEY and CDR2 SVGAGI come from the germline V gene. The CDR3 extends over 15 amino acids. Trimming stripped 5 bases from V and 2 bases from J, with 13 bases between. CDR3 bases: TGTGCCAGCAGTCGTCGGGGTCGCCCCTACAATGAGCAGTTCTTC. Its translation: CASSRRGRPYNEQFF.

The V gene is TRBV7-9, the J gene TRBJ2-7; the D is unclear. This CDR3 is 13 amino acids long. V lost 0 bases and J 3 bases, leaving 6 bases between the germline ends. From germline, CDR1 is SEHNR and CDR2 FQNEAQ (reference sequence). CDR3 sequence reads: CASSLAGNYEQYF. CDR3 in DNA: TGTGCCAGCAGCTTAGCCGGTAACTACGAGCAGTACTTC.

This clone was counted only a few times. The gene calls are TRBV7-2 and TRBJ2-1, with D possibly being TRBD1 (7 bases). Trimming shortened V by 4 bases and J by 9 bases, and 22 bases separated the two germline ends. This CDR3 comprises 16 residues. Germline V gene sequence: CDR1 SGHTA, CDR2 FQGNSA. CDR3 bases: TGTGCCAGCAGCTCCACCCCCGGGGCAGGGGGAGGTGAGCAGTTCTTC. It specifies CASSSTPGAGGGEQFF.

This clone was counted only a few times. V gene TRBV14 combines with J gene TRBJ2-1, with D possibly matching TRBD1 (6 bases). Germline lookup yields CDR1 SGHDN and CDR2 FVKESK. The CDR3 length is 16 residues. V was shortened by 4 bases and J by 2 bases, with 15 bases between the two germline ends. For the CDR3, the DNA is TGTGCCAGCAGCCTGCCAGGTCGGACAGCCTACAATGAGCAGTTCTTC. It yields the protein CASSLPGRTAYNEQFF.

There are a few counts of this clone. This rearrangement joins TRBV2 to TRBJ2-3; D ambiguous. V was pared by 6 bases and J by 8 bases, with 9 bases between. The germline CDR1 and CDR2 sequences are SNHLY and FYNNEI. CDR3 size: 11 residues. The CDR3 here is CASRNSPTQYF. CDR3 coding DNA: TGTGCCAGCAGGAACAGCCCTACGCAGTATTTT. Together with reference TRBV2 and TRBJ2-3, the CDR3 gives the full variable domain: EPEVTQTPSHQVTQMGQEVILRCVPISNHLYFYWYRQILGQKVEFLVSFYNNEISEKSEIFDDQFSVERPDGSNFTLKIRSTKLEDSAMYFCASRNSPTQYFGPGTRLTVL.

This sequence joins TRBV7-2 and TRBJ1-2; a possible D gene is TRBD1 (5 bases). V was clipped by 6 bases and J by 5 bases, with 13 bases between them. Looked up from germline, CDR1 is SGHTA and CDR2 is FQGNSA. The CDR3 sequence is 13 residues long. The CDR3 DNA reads TGTGCCAGCAGTTCGGGGGAGGGTTATGGCTACACCTTC. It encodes CASSSGEGYGYTF.

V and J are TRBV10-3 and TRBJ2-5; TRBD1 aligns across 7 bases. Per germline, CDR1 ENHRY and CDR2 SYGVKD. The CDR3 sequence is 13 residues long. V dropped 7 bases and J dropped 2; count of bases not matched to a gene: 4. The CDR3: CAITPGQQETQYF. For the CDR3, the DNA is TGTGCCATCACTCCGGGACAGCAAGAGACCCAGTACTTC.

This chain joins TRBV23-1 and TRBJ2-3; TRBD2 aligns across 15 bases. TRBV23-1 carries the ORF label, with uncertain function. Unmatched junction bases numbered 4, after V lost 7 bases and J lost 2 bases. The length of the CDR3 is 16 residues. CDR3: CASTGLAGGHTDTQYF. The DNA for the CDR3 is TGCGCCAGCACGGGACTAGCGGGAGGCCACACAGATACGCAGTATTTT.

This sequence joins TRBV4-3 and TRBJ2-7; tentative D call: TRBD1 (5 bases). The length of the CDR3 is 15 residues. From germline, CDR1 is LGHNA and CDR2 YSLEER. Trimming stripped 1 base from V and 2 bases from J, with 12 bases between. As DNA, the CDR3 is TGCGCCAGCAGCCAAGGAGCAGGGAAAACCTACGAGCAGTACTTC. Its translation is CASSQGAGKTYEQYF.

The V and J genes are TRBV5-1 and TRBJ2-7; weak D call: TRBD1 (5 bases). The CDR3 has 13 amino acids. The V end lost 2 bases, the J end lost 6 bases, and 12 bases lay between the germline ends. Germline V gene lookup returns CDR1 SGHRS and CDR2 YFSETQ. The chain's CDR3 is CASSFGQGSEQYF. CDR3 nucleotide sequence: TGCGCCAGCAGCTTCGGACAAGGCAGCGAGCAGTACTTC.

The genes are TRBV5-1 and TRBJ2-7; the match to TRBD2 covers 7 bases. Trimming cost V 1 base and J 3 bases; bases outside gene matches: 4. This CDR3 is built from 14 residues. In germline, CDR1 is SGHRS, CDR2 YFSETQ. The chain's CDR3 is CASSLSGKIYEQYF. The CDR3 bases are TGCGCCAGCAGCTTGAGCGGGAAAATCTACGAGCAGTACTTC.

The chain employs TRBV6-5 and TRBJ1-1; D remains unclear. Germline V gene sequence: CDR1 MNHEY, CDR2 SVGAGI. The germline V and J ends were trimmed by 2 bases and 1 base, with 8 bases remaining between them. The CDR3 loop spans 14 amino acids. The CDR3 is CASSYEGRNTEAFF. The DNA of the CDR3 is TGTGCCAGCAGTTACGAGGGCAGGAACACTGAAGCTTTCTTT.

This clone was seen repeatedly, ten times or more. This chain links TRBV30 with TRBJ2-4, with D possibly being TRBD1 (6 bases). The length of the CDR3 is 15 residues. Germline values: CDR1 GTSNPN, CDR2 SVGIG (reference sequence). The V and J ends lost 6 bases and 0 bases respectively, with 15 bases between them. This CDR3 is CACETGSLAKNIQYF. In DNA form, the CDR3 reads TGTGCCTGTGAAACAGGGTCACTAGCCAAAAACATTCAGTACTTC.

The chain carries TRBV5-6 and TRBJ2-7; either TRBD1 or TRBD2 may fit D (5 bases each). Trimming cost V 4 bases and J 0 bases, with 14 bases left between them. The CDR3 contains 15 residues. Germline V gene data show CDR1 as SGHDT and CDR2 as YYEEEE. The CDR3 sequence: CASSPGTLDSYEQYF. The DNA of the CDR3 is TGTGCCAGCAGCCCGGGGACCCTCGACTCCTACGAGCAGTACTTC.